This passage covers 11 T cell receptor beta chains from one sample sequenced in a study of blood T cell repertoires in COVID-19. Produced via immunoSEQ multiplex PCR; TCRdb's table is partial and in-frame only. The table has 200,000 to 300,000 clones, 83% seen once; the top ten hold around 5.5%. Material: peripheral blood. The receptors were sampled from a human donor in a cohort sampled during active COVID-19.

This clone was seen only a few times. The gene calls are TRBV18 and TRBJ1-2; the D is unclear. The CDR3 totals 11 residues. With 6 bases removed from V and 3 bases from J, the gap between germline ends came to 5 bases. Germline V gives CDR1 KGHSH, CDR2 LQKENI. The CDR3 loop reads CASSPDYGYTF. The DNA for the CDR3 is TGTGCCAGCTCCCCGGACTATGGCTACACCTTC.

This chain connects TRBV7-9 to TRBJ1-4, with 10 bases lining up with TRBD1. Germline loops: CDR1 SEHNR, CDR2 FQNEAQ (reference sequence). The CDR3 loop spans 14 amino acids. V was pared by 6 bases and J by 6 bases, with 4 bases of the junction left unmatched. CDR3 amino acids: CASSRGQGHEKLFF. The CDR3 DNA reads as TGTGCCAGCAGTCGGGGACAGGGGCATGAAAAACTGTTTTTT. The complete variable domain, with remaining parts taken from reference TRBV7-9 and TRBJ1-4, reads DTGVSQNPRHKITKRGQNVTFRCDPISEHNRLYWYRQTLGQGPEFLTYFQNEAQLEKSRLLSDRFSAERPKGSFSTLEIQRTEQGDSAMYLCASSRGQGHEKLFFGSGTQLSVL.

The chain has TRBV28 and TRBJ2-1; D is possibly TRBD2 (6 bases). CDR3 length: 14 residues. CDR1 is MDHEN and CDR2 is SYDVKM in the germline V gene. V was trimmed by 2 bases and J by 6 bases, leaving 11 bases between them. CDR3: CASSLSWRVNEQFF. Written as DNA, the CDR3 is TGTGCCAGCAGTTTAAGTTGGAGGGTCAATGAGCAGTTCTTC. Together with reference TRBV28 and TRBJ2-1, the CDR3 gives the full variable domain: DVKVTQSSRYLVKRTGEKVFLECVQDMDHENMFWYRQDPGLGLRLIYFSYDVKMKEKGDIPEGYSVSREKKERFSLILESASTNQTSMYLCASSLSWRVNEQFFGPGTRLTVL.

The J gene is TRBJ1-1, the V gene TRBV19; D is unresolved. CDR1 and CDR2 from the germline V gene are LNHDA and SQIVND (reference sequence). The length of the CDR3 is 12 residues. Trimming took 7 bases from V and 5 from J, leaving 11 bases between them. This CDR3 is CASNPTGTEAFF. As DNA, the CDR3 is TGTGCCAGTAACCCGACGGGGACTGAAGCTTTCTTT.

The gene calls are TRBV6-5 and TRBJ2-7; perhaps TRBD2 as D (5 bases). V lost 2 bases, J lost 0 bases, and 5 bases lay in between. In germline, CDR1 is MNHEY, CDR2 SVGAGI. This CDR3 contains 13 residues. CDR3 loop: CASSYDYSYEQYF. In DNA form, the CDR3 reads TGTGCCAGCAGTTACGACTACTCCTACGAGCAGTACTTC.

The J gene is TRBJ2-3, the V gene TRBV10-3; D is undetermined. V lost 3 bases and J lost 3, with 4 bases in between. This CDR3 contains 12 residues. Germline lookup yields CDR1 ENHRY and CDR2 SYGVKD. The CDR3 protein is CAISDVTDTQYF. The CDR3 DNA sequence: TGTGCCATCAGTGACGTTACAGATACGCAGTATTTT.

The chain couples TRBV24-1 to TRBJ2-5; D possibly corresponds to TRBD2 (6 bases). Trimming pared 7 bases from V and 0 bases from J, leaving 8 bases between. This CDR3 spans 13 amino acids. The V gene's germline CDR1 is KGHDR and CDR2 SFDVKD. Here the CDR3 DNA reads TGTGCCACCAGCCGGGACTACCAAGAGACCCAGTACTTC. Translated, it gives CATSRDYQETQYF.

This chain links TRBV27 with TRBJ2-7; 11 bases fit TRBD1. From germline, CDR1 is MNHEY and CDR2 SMNVEV (reference sequence). J gave up 7 bases and V 6 bases, and 5 bases lay outside the gene matches. The CDR3 loop spans 13 amino acids. This CDR3 reads CASRGTGGGEQYF. The CDR3 DNA reads as TGTGCCAGCAGAGGGACAGGGGGGGGAGAGCAGTACTTC.

This chain connects TRBV5-1 to TRBJ1-2, with 7 bases matching TRBD1. The CDR3 is 13 residues long. Looked up from germline, CDR1 is SGHRS and CDR2 is YFSETQ. With 7 bases clipped from V and 3 bases from J, the junction kept 6 bases outside the gene matches. CDR3 coding DNA: TGCGCCAGCCAAAGGGGGCAAGACTATGGCTACACCTTC. It encodes CASQRGQDYGYTF.

To note about this clone: Compared with germline, one end of the junction differs, possibly owing to a read error. The rearrangement links TRBV7-7 to TRBJ2-2, with D tentatively TRBD2 (5 bases). Germline V CDR1 and CDR2: SSHAT, FNYEAQ (reference sequence). This CDR3 is built from 17 residues. DNA of the CDR3: TGTGCTAGCAGCCCCCATATAGTTGGAGGGAACACCGGGGAGCTGTTTTTT. This sequence encodes CASSPHIVGGNTGELFF.

V and J are TRBV7-6 and TRBJ2-7, with D maybe TRBD2 (6 bases). Looked up from germline, CDR1 is SGHVS and CDR2 is FNYEAQ. Trimming took 5 bases from V and 2 from J, leaving 16 bases between them. The CDR3 loop spans 15 amino acids. CDR3 in amino acids: CASSDSRRDPYEQYF. CDR3 coding DNA: TGTGCCAGCAGCGATTCGCGGAGGGACCCCTACGAGCAGTACTTC.